This record covers a single T cell receptor beta chain. Antigen: not known. In the PCR, 60 Vbeta and 13 Jbeta primers were used. Only in-frame clones appear in the TCRdb table, and some are missing; sequencing was by immunoSEQ multiplex PCR. The profile shows 150,000 to 200,000 clones, roughly 83% of them singletons. The sample originates from a study of cytomegalovirus exposure and HLA in healthy donors. General study points: The authors later linked a missense DCLRE1C variant to TCR beta V- and J-gene trimming.

The sequence derives from a woman between 18 and 29 years old in good health and CMV-seronegative. The sample comprised PBMCs.

The chain's CDR3 is CASSPRTGIFYEQYF. In DNA, the CDR3 is TGTGCCAGCTCCCCTAGGACAGGGATCTTCTACGAGCAGTACTTC. The rearrangement uses TRBV18 and TRBJ2-7; the match to TRBD1 covers 8 bases. Germline V gene sequence: CDR1 KGHSH, CDR2 LQKENI. Unmatched junction bases numbered 10, after V lost 6 bases and J lost 3 bases. This CDR3 has 15 amino acids.